The clone carrying this T cell receptor (beta chain) was observed a few times. Antigen specificity is unknown. This sample was included in a study of response to subunit inactivated influenza vaccine. Regarding the study as a whole: Authors suggested few new T cells are recruited by each seasonal influenza vaccination.

MiXCR was run by TCRdb on the RT-PCR reads, yielding one entry per CDR3 protein. This table holds 150,000 to 200,000 distinct CDR3 sequences, about a tenth found once. From germline, CDR1 is SNHLY and CDR2 FYNNEI. This CDR3 spans 16 amino acids. V was pared by 8 bases and J by 9 bases, with 26 bases between. This TCR came from a man aged 50 to 59 who received an inactivated influenza vaccine. The sequenced sample was non-naive T cells sorted from PBMCs, obtained 35 to 45 days after vaccination. This chain connects TRBV2 to TRBJ2-1; D is possibly TRBD1 or TRBD2 (5 bases each). CDR3 in amino acids: CASRKGSSVLGVEQFF. DNA for the CDR3: TGTGCCAGCCGGAAAGGGAGCAGTGTCTTGGGGGTTGAGCAGTTCTTC.